The TCR beta chain described here comes from a study of identifying expanded T cells in peripheral blood. During the collection period, no donor immune events like infections were recorded. Findings and caveats of the study: Technical replicates showed roughly 1.2 changed clones; about two weeks roughly 18; four weeks 19. Across healthy donors, higher total template counts meant significantly greater approximately two-week count variance.

Germline V gives CDR1 SGDLS, CDR2 YYNGEE. The germline V and J ends were trimmed by 3 bases and 8 bases, with 14 bases remaining between them. The CDR3 sequence is 13 residues long. Profiled with immunoSEQ multiplex PCR; TCRdb holds only in-frame clones, not every one. Of 100,000 to 150,000 clones in the sample, 75% to 90% were seen once. Points on this clone: Its antigen is currently unknown.

The sequencing input was blood. The receptor was derived from a person aged 18-70 years in good health. The rearrangement uses TRBV9 and TRBJ1-2; D is unclear. CDR3 bases: TGTGCCAGCAGCGCCAGAGAAGGACGGGGCTACACCTTC. Translated: CASSAREGRGYTF.